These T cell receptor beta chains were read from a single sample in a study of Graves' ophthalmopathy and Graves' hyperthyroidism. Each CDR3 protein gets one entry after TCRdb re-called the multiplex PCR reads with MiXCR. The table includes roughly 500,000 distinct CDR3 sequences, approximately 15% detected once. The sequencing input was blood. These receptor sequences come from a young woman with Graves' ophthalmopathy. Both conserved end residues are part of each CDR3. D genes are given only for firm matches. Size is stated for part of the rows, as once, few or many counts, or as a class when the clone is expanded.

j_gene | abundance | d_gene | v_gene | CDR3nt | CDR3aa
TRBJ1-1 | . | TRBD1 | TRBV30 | TGTGCCTGGAATGACAGGGGGACTGAAGCTTTCTTT | CAWNDRGTEAFF
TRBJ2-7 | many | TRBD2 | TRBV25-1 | TGTGCCAGCATTCTAGCGGGACGGGGCTACGAGCAGTACTTC | CASILAGRGYEQYF
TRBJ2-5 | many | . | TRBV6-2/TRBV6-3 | TGTGCCAGCGGGGACCCGCTGTCACAAGAGACCCAGTACTTC | CASGDPLSQETQYF
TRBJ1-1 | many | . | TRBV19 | TGTGCCAGTAGTATTTTAGGCCGCAAGAACACTGAAGCTTTCTTT | CASSILGRKNTEAFF
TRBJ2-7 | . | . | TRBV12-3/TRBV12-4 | TGTGCCAGCATGGCTCGGGACGAGCAGTACTTC | CASMARDEQYF
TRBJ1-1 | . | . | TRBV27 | TGTGCCAGCAGTTCACAGGGATGGAACACTGAAGCTTTCTTT | CASSSQGWNTEAFF
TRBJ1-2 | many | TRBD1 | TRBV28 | TGTGCCAGCAGTCCACAGGGGGGAGCTAACTATGGCTACACCTTC | CASSPQGGANYGYTF
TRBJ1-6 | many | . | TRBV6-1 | TGTGCCAGCAAGGTGGGCAGGGAACATTCACCCCTCCACTTT | CASKVGREHSPLHF
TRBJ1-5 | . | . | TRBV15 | TGTGCCACCCGAGGCCCAGGGGAAAGTCAGCCCCAGCATTTT | CATRGPGESQPQHF
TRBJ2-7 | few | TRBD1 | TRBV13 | TGTGCCAGCAGCTTAAGGGACAGGGCAACCTACGAGCAGTACTTC | CASSLRDRATYEQYF
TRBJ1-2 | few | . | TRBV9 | TGTGCCAGCAGCGTCGACTCGACAGGCACCTATGGCTACACCTTC | CASSVDSTGTYGYTF
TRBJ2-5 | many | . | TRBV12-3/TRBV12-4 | TGTGCCAGCAGTTTACATGGGGAAGAGACCCAGTACTTC | CASSLHGEETQYF